This T cell receptor (beta chain) was sequenced during a study of blood T cell repertoires in COVID-19. Original analysis: Estimates of nucleated cell counts were drawn from the amplification of reference gene primers. Clones were sequenced by immunoSEQ multiplex PCR, and TCRdb holds only the in-frame ones, with some missing. The V and J calls and clone size come from that table; D and trimming were worked out from the DNA. This sample yields more than 150,000 clones, of which roughly 90% are seen a single time; approximately 0.48% belongs to the top ten. Germline lookup yields CDR1 SGHTA and CDR2 FQGTGA. The CDR3 has 14 amino acids. V was shortened by 3 bases and J by 2 bases, with 7 bases between the two germline ends.

The receptor comes from a man aged 45-65 years with acute or convalescent COVID-19. Sequencing was done on a sample of peripheral blood. J is TRBJ2-2 and V is TRBV7-3; no definite D call. For the CDR3, the DNA is TGTGCCAGCAGCTTGTACCTAAACACCGGGGAGCTGTTTTTT. Encoded protein: CASSLYLNTGELFF.